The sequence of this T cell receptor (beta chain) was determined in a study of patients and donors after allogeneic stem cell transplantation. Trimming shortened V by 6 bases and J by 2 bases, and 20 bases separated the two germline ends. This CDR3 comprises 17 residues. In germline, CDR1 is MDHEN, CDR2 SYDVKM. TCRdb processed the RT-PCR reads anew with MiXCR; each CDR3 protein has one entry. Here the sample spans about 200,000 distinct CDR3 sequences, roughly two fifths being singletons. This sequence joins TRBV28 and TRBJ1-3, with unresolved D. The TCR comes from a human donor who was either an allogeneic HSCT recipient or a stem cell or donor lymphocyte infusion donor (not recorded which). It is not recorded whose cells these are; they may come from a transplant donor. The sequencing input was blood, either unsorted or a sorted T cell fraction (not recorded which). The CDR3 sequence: CASSRPGLPGAGNTIYF. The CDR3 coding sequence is TGTGCCAGCAGCCGCCCCGGGTTACCCGGGGCTGGAAACACCATATATTTT. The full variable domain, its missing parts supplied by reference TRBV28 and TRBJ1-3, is DVKVTQSSRYLVKRTGEKVFLECVQDMDHENMFWYRQDPGLGLRLIYFSYDVKMKEKGDIPEGYSVSREKKERFSLILESASTNQTSMYLCASSRPGLPGAGNTIYFGEGSWLTVV.